The 23 T cell receptor beta chains below were found in one sample sequenced in a study of CD8+CD57+ T cells in acquired aplastic anemia. Patients sequenced had flow cytometry evidence of CD8+CD57+ cell expansion. Genomic DNA provided the template from which TCR beta VDJ and CDR3 profiles were obtained. A single record per CDR3 protein comes from TCRdb applying MiXCR to the reads. Among 150,000 to 200,000 distinct CDR3 sequences listed, approximately 48% were seen once. Sequenced sample: sorted CD4+, CD8+, or CD8+CD57+ T cells (not recorded which) from PBMCs. The receptors were gathered from a human donor with aplastic anemia.

This chain uses TRBV20-1 with TRBJ2-5; D perhaps matches TRBD2 (6 bases). Germline CDR1 is DFQATT and CDR2 is SNEGSKA (reference sequence). The V end was cut by 6 bases, the J end by 5 bases, with 16 bases between. This CDR3 is built from 13 residues. This chain's CDR3 is CSATSPNRETQYF. CDR3 coding DNA: TGCAGTGCCACTAGCCCGAATCGTGAGACCCAGTACTTC.

V usage is TRBV15 and J usage is TRBJ2-1; maybe TRBD1 (5 bases). The germline V and J ends were trimmed by 0 bases and 10 bases, with 13 bases remaining between them. The germline CDR1 and CDR2 sequences are LNHNV and YYDKDF (reference sequence). There are 14 residues in the CDR3. CDR3 amino acids: CATSRDRGSREQFF. For the CDR3, the DNA is TGTGCCACCAGCAGAGATAGGGGCTCTAGAGAGCAGTTCTTC. The full variable domain, completed using reference TRBV15 and TRBJ2-1, is DAMVIQNPRYQVTQFGKPVTLSCSQTLNHNVMYWYQQKSSQAPKLLFHYYDKDFNNEADTPDNFQSRRPNTSFCFLDIRSPGLGDTAMYLCATSRDRGSREQFFGPGTRLTVL.

Comments on this clonotype: This may stem from a read error, because a much larger clone lies one nucleotide away. The genes are TRBV19 and TRBJ2-2, with TRBD2 matching over 14 bases. Losses at the gene ends were 4 bases for V and 7 bases for J; bases not matched to a gene: 5. The germline gives CDR1 LNHDA, CDR2 SQIVND (reference sequence). CDR3 length: 16 amino acids. CDR3 nucleotides: TGTGCCAGTAGTAAGACTAGCGGGGGGGTGTTCGGGGAGCTGTTTTTT. It translates to CASSKTSGGVFGELFF.

The gene calls are TRBV7-9 and TRBJ1-5; D unclear. This CDR3 is 13 amino acids long. Trimming shortened V by 6 bases and J by 5 bases, and 11 bases separated the two germline ends. CDR1 is SEHNR, CDR2 FQNEAQ, per germline (reference sequence). The CDR3 DNA is TGTGCCAGCAGTTTGGGAGGTGATCAGCCCCAGCATTTT. Protein sequence: CASSLGGDQPQHF.

This chain uses TRBV7-9 with TRBJ2-7; the match to TRBD2 covers 9 bases. The V gene end was trimmed by 6 bases and the J gene end by 2 bases; junction bases not matched to a gene: 5. From germline, CDR1 is SEHNR and CDR2 FQNEAQ (reference sequence). This CDR3 has 14 residues. The CDR3 DNA follows: TGTGCCAGCAGTGATCTAGCGGGGCCCTACGAGCAGTACTTC. Translating gives CASSDLAGPYEQYF.

This clonotype was seen just once. J is TRBJ2-3 and V is TRBV7-9; D not certain. Trimming took 5 bases from V and 6 from J, leaving 9 bases between them. The CDR3 has 12 residues. The V gene's germline CDR1 is SEHNR and CDR2 FQNEAQ (reference sequence). The CDR3, as DNA: TGTGCCAGCAGCCGAGGTGGGGATACGCAGTATTTT. Its translation is CASSRGGDTQYF. Complete variable domain (other parts from reference TRBV7-9 and TRBJ2-3): DTGVSQNPRHKITKRGQNVTFRCDPISEHNRLYWYRQTLGQGPEFLTYFQNEAQLEKSRLLSDRFSAERPKGSFSTLEIQRTEQGDSAMYLCASSRGGDTQYFGPGTRLTVL.

The chain combines TRBV7-9 with TRBJ1-4; D remains ambiguous. The germline CDR1 and CDR2 sequences are SEHNR and FQNEAQ (reference sequence). V was cut by 6 bases and J by 4 bases, with 12 bases left in between. CDR3 length: 14 amino acids. CDR3 region: CASRPWALNEKLFF. The CDR3 DNA is TGTGCCAGCAGACCATGGGCCCTTAATGAAAAACTGTTTTTT. The variable domain in full, completed from reference TRBV7-9 and TRBJ1-4, reads DTGVSQNPRHKITKRGQNVTFRCDPISEHNRLYWYRQTLGQGPEFLTYFQNEAQLEKSRLLSDRFSAERPKGSFSTLEIQRTEQGDSAMYLCASRPWALNEKLFFGSGTQLSVL.

A few counts support this clonotype. CDR3 in DNA: TGTGCCAGCAGTCCCGCCGTGAGGACCGGGGTAGGGTCTGGGGCCAACGTCCTGACTTTC. Translation gives CASSPAVRTGVGSGANVLTF. The V and J genes are TRBV12-3 or TRBV12-4 and TRBJ2-6; D may be TRBD2 (5 bases). The CDR3 has 20 amino acids. V lost 5 bases and J 1 base, leaving 24 bases between the germline ends.

The chain couples TRBV19 to TRBJ1-1; D is perhaps TRBD1 (5 bases). V lost 9 bases to trimming and J lost 0 bases, with 17 bases between them. The CDR3 is 15 amino acids. The germline gives CDR1 LNHDA, CDR2 SQIVND (reference sequence). CDR3 region: CASVSGGRLNTEAFF. As DNA, the CDR3 is TGTGCCAGCGTTTCCGGGGGGAGATTGAACACTGAAGCTTTCTTT.

As to this clonotype: This may arise from a read error, as a much more abundant clone is one base away. The chain has TRBV7-9 and TRBJ1-1, with D uncertain. The CDR3 runs to 15 residues. The germline CDR1 and CDR2 sequences are SEHNR and FQNEAQ (reference sequence). With 5 bases removed from V and 4 bases from J, the gap between germline ends came to 17 bases. The CDR3 loop is CASSIMGRRSTEAFF. As DNA, the CDR3 is TGTGCCAGCAGCATCATGGGCAGGCGGAGCACTGAAGCTTTCTTT.

This clonotype was seen a single time. The chain has TRBV10-3 and TRBJ2-1; TRBD1 matches at 7 bases. Germline CDR1 reads ENHRY; CDR2 reads SYGVKD. The CDR3 is 15 residues long. The V and J ends lost 0 bases and 1 base, in that order; junction bases with no gene match: 0. The DNA for the CDR3 is TGTGCCATCAGTGAGTCGGGACAGTCCTACAATGAGCAGTTCTTC. Residues: CAISESGQSYNEQFF.

The count of this clonotype is one. This sequence joins TRBV10-2 and TRBJ2-7, with D possibly TRBD1 on 6 matching bases. CDR1 is WSHSY and CDR2 is SAAADI in the germline V gene. V was trimmed by 4 bases and J by 4 bases, leaving 11 bases between them. The CDR3 is made up of 13 amino acids. The CDR3 loop is CASSGQGWYEQYF. As DNA, the CDR3 is TGCGCCAGCAGTGGGCAGGGGTGGTACGAGCAGTACTTC.

The chain employs TRBV25-1 and TRBJ2-1; D may be TRBD1 or TRBD2 (5 bases each). This CDR3 is 13 amino acids long. CDR1 MGHDK and CDR2 SYGVNS come from the germline V gene. V dropped 5 bases and J dropped 6 bases, with 11 bases sitting between them. The CDR3 DNA sequence: TGTGCCAGCAGTTTCGGGGCGGTCAATGAGCAGTTCTTC. Translation: CASSFGAVNEQFF.

The chain combines TRBV7-9 with TRBJ1-1, with a tentative D call TRBD1 (6 bases). CDR1 and CDR2 from the germline V gene are SEHNR and FQNEAQ (reference sequence). The CDR3 totals 15 residues. Trimming took off 5 bases at V and 3 bases at J, with 16 bases between the two ends. The CDR3 is CASSQPQGRDTEAFF. CDR3 in DNA: TGTGCCAGCAGCCAACCCCAGGGGAGGGACACTGAAGCTTTCTTT.

This clonotype came up many times. The chain uses TRBV2 and TRBJ2-1; TRBD1 or TRBD2 may be the D gene (7 bases each). The V gene's germline CDR1 is SNHLY and CDR2 FYNNEI. V lost 5 bases and J 7 bases, leaving 15 bases between the germline ends. This CDR3 contains 14 residues. The CDR3, as DNA: TGTGCCAGCAGTTCAGGGGGGGGGCAAAATGAGCAGTTCTTC. Its translation is CASSSGGGQNEQFF.

CDR3 sequence (DNA): TGTGCCAGCAGGTCTCCCTCTGGAAACACCATATATTTT. This sequence encodes CASRSPSGNTIYF. The V gene is TRBV7-9, the J gene TRBJ1-3, with D unresolved. Germline V gene sequence: CDR1 SEHNR, CDR2 FQNEAQ (reference sequence). The CDR3 is made up of 13 amino acids. V was trimmed by 6 bases and J by 0 bases, leaving 6 bases between them.

This clonotype was seen many times. The V gene is TRBV7-2, the J gene TRBJ1-1; D is undetermined. Trimming removed 5 bases from V and 7 bases from J, with 20 bases in between. The CDR3 contains 15 residues. Per germline, CDR1 SGHTA and CDR2 FQGNSA. The CDR3 DNA follows: TGTGCCAGCAGCACCCCCGCCGGAGTGCGGGTTGAAGCTTTCTTT. It yields the protein CASSTPAGVRVEAFF.

This clonotype was counted a few times. This chain connects TRBV20-1 to TRBJ2-7; no clear D gene. Trimming removed 0 bases from V and 4 bases from J, with 10 bases in between. Germline V gene data show CDR1 as DFQATT and CDR2 as SNEGSKA (reference sequence). This CDR3 contains 13 residues. CDR3 bases: TGCAGTGCTAGAGATCCAACGGCATACGAGCAGTACTTC. Translation: CSARDPTAYEQYF.

The chain has TRBV20-1 and TRBJ2-7, with D possibly TRBD1 on 6 matching bases. Trimming took 6 bases from V and 5 from J, leaving 20 bases between them. CDR1 is DFQATT, CDR2 SNEGSKA, per germline (reference sequence). The CDR3 loop spans 14 amino acids. The CDR3 loop is CSASIGPGAHEQYF. DNA of the CDR3: TGCAGTGCATCGATCGGCCCAGGGGCCCACGAGCAGTACTTC.

The table lists this clonotype with many counts. The chain uses TRBV12-3 or TRBV12-4 and TRBJ2-5; 9 nucleotides line up with TRBD2. With V trimmed by 3 bases and J by 2 bases, 7 bases remained unmatched. The CDR3 totals 16 residues. CDR3 coding DNA: TGTGCCAGCAGTTTTCAGGCTAGCGGGGTTCAAGAGACCCAGTACTTC. Residues: CASSFQASGVQETQYF.

The rearrangement uses TRBV9 and TRBJ2-7, with 9 bases aligning to TRBD1. In germline, CDR1 is SGDLS, CDR2 YYNGEE. The V gene end was trimmed by 5 bases and the J gene end by 2 bases; junction bases not matched to a gene: 5. The CDR3 is made up of 14 amino acids. The CDR3 protein is CASSGTGSTYEQYF. CDR3 bases: TGTGCCAGCAGTGGGACAGGGTCAACCTACGAGCAGTACTTC.

V usage is TRBV7-2 and J usage is TRBJ2-3; 10 bases line up with TRBD2. The CDR3 runs 13 residues. In germline, CDR1 is SGHTA, CDR2 FQGNSA. V shed 6 bases, J shed 6 bases, and the junction held 3 bases outside the gene matches. The DNA of the CDR3 is TGTGCCAGCAGTTATAGCGGGGGGGATACGCAGTATTTT. This sequence encodes CASSYSGGDTQYF.

Turning to this clonotype: One base away lies a much larger clone, so this may be a sequencing read error. The chain carries TRBV5-1 and TRBJ2-1; D not certain. Trimming stripped 2 bases from V and 3 bases from J, with 3 bases between. The CDR3 covers 12 residues. CDR1 SGHRS and CDR2 YFSETQ come from the germline V gene. CDR3 DNA sequence: TGCGCCAGCAGCTTAAACTACAATGAGCAGTTCTTC. It is translated as CASSLNYNEQFF.